The TCR beta chain under discussion was sequenced for a study of technical replicates of blood from a handful of donors. The germline V gene has CDR1 KGHSH and CDR2 LQKENI. V was clipped by 1 base and J by 3 bases, with 17 bases between them. The CDR3 totals 17 residues. Clones were sequenced by immunoSEQ multiplex PCR, and TCRdb holds only the in-frame ones, with some missing. The sample holds approximately 92,000 clones, about 95% seen once. The sequence was collected from a human donor in good health. Sequenced material: T cells isolated from PBMCs. The chain carries TRBV18 and TRBJ2-3, with a tentative D call TRBD1 (5 bases). CDR3 in DNA: TGTGCCAGCTCACCACTCGACAGTCAATGGGGTACAGATACGCAGTATTTT. Its protein is CASSPLDSQWGTDTQYF.